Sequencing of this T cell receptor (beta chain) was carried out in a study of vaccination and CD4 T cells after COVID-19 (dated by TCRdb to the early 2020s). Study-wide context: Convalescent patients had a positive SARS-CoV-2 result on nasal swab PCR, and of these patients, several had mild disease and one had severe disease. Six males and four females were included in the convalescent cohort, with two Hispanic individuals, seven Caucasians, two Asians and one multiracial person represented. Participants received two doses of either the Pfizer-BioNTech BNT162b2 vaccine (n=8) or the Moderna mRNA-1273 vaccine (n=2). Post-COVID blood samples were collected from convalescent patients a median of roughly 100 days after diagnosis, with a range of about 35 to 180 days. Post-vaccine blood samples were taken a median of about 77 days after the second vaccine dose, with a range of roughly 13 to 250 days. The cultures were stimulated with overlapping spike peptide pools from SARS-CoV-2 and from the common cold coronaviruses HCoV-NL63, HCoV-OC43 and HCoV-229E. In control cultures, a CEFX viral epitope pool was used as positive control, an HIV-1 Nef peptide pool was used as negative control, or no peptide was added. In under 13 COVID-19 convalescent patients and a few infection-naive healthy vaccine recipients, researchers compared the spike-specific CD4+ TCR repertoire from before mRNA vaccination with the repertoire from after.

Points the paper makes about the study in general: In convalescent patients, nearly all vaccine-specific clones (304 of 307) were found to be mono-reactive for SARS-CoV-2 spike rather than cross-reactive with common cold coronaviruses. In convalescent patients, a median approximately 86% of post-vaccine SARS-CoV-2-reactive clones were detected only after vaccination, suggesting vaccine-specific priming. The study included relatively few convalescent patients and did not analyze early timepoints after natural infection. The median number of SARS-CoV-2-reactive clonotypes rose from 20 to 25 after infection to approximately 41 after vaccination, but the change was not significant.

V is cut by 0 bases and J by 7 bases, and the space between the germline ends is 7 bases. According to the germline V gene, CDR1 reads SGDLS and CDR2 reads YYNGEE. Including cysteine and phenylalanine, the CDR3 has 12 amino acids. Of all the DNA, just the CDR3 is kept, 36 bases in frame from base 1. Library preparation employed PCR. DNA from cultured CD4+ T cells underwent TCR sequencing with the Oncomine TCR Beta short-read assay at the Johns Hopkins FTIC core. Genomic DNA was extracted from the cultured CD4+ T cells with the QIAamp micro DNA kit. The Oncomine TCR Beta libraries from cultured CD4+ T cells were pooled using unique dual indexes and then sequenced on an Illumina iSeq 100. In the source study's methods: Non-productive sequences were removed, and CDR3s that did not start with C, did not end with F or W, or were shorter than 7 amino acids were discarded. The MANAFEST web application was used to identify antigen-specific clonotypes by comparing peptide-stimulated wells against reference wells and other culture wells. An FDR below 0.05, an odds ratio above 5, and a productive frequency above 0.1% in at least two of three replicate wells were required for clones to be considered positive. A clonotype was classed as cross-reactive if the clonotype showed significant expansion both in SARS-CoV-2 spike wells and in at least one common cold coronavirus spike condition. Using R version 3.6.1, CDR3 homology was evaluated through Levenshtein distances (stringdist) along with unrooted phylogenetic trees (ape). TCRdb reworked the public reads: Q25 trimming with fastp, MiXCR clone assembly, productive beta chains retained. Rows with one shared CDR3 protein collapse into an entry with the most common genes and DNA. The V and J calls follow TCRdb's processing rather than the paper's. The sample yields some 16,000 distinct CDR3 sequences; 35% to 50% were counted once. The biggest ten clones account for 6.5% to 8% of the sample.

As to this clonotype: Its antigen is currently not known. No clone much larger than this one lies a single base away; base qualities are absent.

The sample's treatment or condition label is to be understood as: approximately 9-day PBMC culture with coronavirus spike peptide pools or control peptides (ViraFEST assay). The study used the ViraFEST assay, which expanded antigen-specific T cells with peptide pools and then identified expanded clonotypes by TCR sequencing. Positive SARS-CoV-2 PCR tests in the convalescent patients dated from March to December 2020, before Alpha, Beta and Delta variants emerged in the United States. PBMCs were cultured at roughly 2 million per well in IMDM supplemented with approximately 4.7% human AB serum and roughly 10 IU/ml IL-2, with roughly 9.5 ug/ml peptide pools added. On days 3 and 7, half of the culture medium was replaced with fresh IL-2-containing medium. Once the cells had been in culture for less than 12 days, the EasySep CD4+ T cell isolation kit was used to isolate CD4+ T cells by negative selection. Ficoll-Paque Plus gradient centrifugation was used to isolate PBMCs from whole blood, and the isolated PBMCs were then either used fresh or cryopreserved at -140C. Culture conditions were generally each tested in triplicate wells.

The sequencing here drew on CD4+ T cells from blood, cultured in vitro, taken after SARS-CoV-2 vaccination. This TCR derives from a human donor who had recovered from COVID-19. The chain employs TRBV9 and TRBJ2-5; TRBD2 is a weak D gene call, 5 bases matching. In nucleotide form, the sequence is TGTGCCAGCAGCGTAGTAGAGGGGACCCAGTACTTC. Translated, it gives CASSVVEGTQYF. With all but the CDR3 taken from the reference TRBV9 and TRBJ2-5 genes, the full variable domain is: DSGVTQTPKHLITATGQRVTLRCSPRSGDLSVYWYQQSLDQGLQFLIQYYNGEERAKGNILERFSAQQFPDLHSELNLSSLELGDSALYFCASSVVEGTQYFGPGTRLLVL.